Below, 23 T cell receptor beta chains from the same sample are listed, as sequenced in a study of T cells after yellow fever vaccination (dated 2019 in TCRdb). The library was generated by 5' RACE. Data came from an Illumina HiSeq 2500. TCRdb itself trimmed the public reads at Q25 with fastp, ran MiXCR and retained productive beta chains. Rows with one shared CDR3 protein collapse into an entry with the most common genes and DNA. Across this sample there are about 360,000 distinct CDR3 sequences, with approximately 5.7% seen only once. The ten largest clones capture approximately 16% of the sample. According to the study, the label for this sample's treatment or condition signals: live attenuated yellow fever vaccine strain. The specimen was PBMCs, collected 5 days after the yellow fever booster vaccination. The receptors were sampled from a man in his thirties or forties who received the YFV17D yellow fever vaccine.

This clonotype was seen at least ten times. The chain has TRBV7-6 and TRBJ1-3; the D gene is possibly TRBD1 (5 bases). CDR3 size: 15 residues. Germline V CDR1 and CDR2: SGHVS, FNYEAQ. The V gene lost 4 bases and the J gene lost 0 bases, with 10 bases spanning the gap. This chain's CDR3 is CASSWTPTSGNTIYF. The CDR3 DNA is TGTGCCAGCAGCTGGACACCTACCTCTGGAAACACCATATATTTT.

This clonotype was counted a few times. V usage is TRBV27 and J usage is TRBJ2-7, with D possibly matching TRBD2 (6 bases). V lost 0 bases, J lost 5 bases, and 14 bases lay in between. This CDR3 region has 15 residues. The V gene's germline CDR1 is MNHEY and CDR2 SMNVEV (reference sequence). The CDR3 region has the DNA TGTGCCAGCAGTTTATCACGCGGGATAAGAGACGAGCAGTACTTC. The encoded protein is CASSLSRGIRDEQYF.

This clonotype appeared a few times. The chain uses TRBV7-2 and TRBJ2-7; 9 nucleotides align to TRBD2. The CDR3 has 17 residues. Germline CDR1 reads SGHTA; CDR2 reads FQGNSA. The V segment lost 4 bases and the J segment 0 bases; nucleotides outside the gene matches: 10. For the CDR3, the DNA is TGTGCCAGCAGCTCCAGGGGACTAGCACGCTACTCCTACGAGCAGTACTTC. It specifies CASSSRGLARYSYEQYF.

V is TRBV5-4 and J is TRBJ2-5, with D maybe TRBD1 (6 bases). V gave up 4 bases and J gave up 4 bases, with 11 bases separating them. The CDR3 totals 13 residues. Germline CDR1 SGHNT, CDR2 YYREEE (reference sequence). The CDR3: CASSIQGRETQYF. The DNA for the CDR3 is TGTGCCAGCAGCATACAGGGACGAGAGACCCAGTACTTC.

The rearrangement joins TRBV23-1 to TRBJ2-5; 8 positions match TRBD1. TRBV23-1 is an ORF for which the function is uncertain. With V trimmed by 4 bases and J by 0 bases, 7 bases remained unmatched. This CDR3 contains 16 residues. CDR3 nucleotide sequence: TGCGCCAGCAGTCCCCTGACAGGGGAGTACCAAGAGACCCAGTACTTC. Protein sequence: CASSPLTGEYQETQYF.

This clonotype was observed a handful of times. V gene TRBV20-1 combines with J gene TRBJ2-3; 14 bases line up with TRBD2. Germline CDR1 is DFQATT and CDR2 is SNEGSKA (reference sequence). The trim removed 3 bases at V and 1 base at J, leaving 3 bases unmatched. This CDR3 region has 16 residues. CDR3 region: CSARTSGRARTDTQYF. CDR3 bases: TGCAGTGCTAGGACTAGCGGGAGGGCTCGCACAGATACGCAGTATTTT.

This clonotype was recorded a few times. The chain carries TRBV6-1 and TRBJ1-6, with D perhaps TRBD1 (5 bases). The V end was cut by 7 bases, the J end by 8 bases, with 15 bases between. The CDR3 sequence is 14 residues long. Germline assignment: CDR1 MNHNS and CDR2 SASEGT. CDR3 amino acids: CASKNRQSDSPLHF. The CDR3, as DNA: TGTGCCAGCAAGAACCGACAGTCCGATTCACCCCTCCACTTT.

A few counts support this clonotype. The J gene is TRBJ2-1, the V gene TRBV24-1; possible D gene TRBD1, 6 bases. Trimming took 3 bases from V and 7 from J, leaving 12 bases between them. The CDR3 length is 14 residues. Germline CDR1 is KGHDR and CDR2 is SFDVKD. The CDR3 loop reads CATSDAARGNEQFF. CDR3 DNA sequence: TGTGCCACCAGTGATGCCGCGAGGGGGAATGAGCAGTTCTTC.

V usage is TRBV5-5 and J usage is TRBJ2-5; D gene ambiguous. Germline loops: CDR1 SGHKS, CDR2 YYEKEE (reference sequence). The ends were cut back, 4 bases at V and 5 bases at J, with 15 bases in the middle. CDR3 length: 14 amino acids. The DNA of the CDR3 is TGTGCCAGCAGCCCCTACTCATACATGGAGACCCAGTACTTC. Residues: CASSPYSYMETQYF.

This chain uses TRBV27 with TRBJ2-2; TRBD2 matches 7 bases. The CDR3 spans 13 residues. Germline V lookup: CDR1 MNHEY, CDR2 SMNVEV (reference sequence). Unmatched junction bases numbered 3, after V lost 5 bases and J lost 6 bases. The CDR3 nucleotides read TGTGCCAGCAGTCCCGCGGGGGCCGGGGAGCTGTTTTTT. This gives the protein CASSPAGAGELFF.

Concerning this clonotype: A much larger clone lies one base from this, so it may be a read error. The V gene is TRBV19, the J gene TRBJ2-1; D might be TRBD1 or TRBD2, each matching 5 bases. Germline V gene data show CDR1 as LNHDA and CDR2 as SQIVND (reference sequence). The CDR3 totals 15 residues. CDR3 sequence reads: CAQVGVVRAYNEQFF. In DNA form, the CDR3 reads TGTGCACAAGTGGGGGTAGTCCGGGCTTACAATGAGCAGTTCTTC.

This clonotype occurred many times. The CDR3 is CASSLFPDQETQYF. Here the CDR3 DNA reads TGCGCCAGCAGCTTGTTCCCGGACCAAGAGACCCAGTACTTC. The J gene is TRBJ2-5, the V gene TRBV5-1; no clear D. CDR1 SGHRS and CDR2 YFSETQ come from the germline V gene. V lost 1 base and J lost 0, with 7 bases in between. The CDR3 covers 14 residues.

At least ten counts were recorded for this clonotype. This chain links TRBV20-1 with TRBJ2-3; 11 nucleotides align to TRBD2. This CDR3 is 16 amino acids long. The germline gives CDR1 DFQATT, CDR2 SNEGSKA (reference sequence). V lost 0 bases and J lost 4; bases outside the gene matches: 6. CDR3 nucleotide sequence: TGCAGTGCTAGAGACTTACTAGCGGGAGTTTCAGATACGCAGTATTTT. Translating it yields CSARDLLAGVSDTQYF.

V and J are TRBV6-2 or TRBV6-3 and TRBJ2-3, with 12 bases matching TRBD1. This CDR3 has 17 residues. CDR1 is MNHEY, CDR2 SVGEGT, per germline. The J segment lost 6 bases and the V segment lost 5 bases, leaving 12 bases of the junction unmatched. CDR3 in amino acids: CASSKGAGTGGSDTQYF. The CDR3 DNA follows: TGTGCCAGCAGTAAGGGAGCCGGGACAGGGGGCTCTGATACGCAGTATTTT.

This chain connects TRBV20-1 to TRBJ2-4, with 8 bases that match TRBD2. The CDR3 covers 15 residues. CDR1 is DFQATT and CDR2 is SNEGSKA in the germline V gene (reference sequence). The CDR3 DNA reads as TGCAGCGTAAAAACGGGGGGGGACCCAGGGAACATTCAGTACTTC. Its protein is CSVKTGGDPGNIQYF.

This clonotype was counted between two and nine times. This sequence joins TRBV7-9 and TRBJ2-1; 9 nucleotides agree with TRBD1. Germline-derived CDR1 and CDR2 are SEHNR and FQNEAQ (reference sequence). J was trimmed by 7 bases and V by 1 base; bases with no gene match: 5. The CDR3 is 15 residues long. This CDR3 is CASSLGTGVLNEQFF. CDR3 sequence (DNA): TGTGCCAGCAGCTTAGGGACAGGGGTCTTGAATGAGCAGTTCTTC.

V and J are TRBV7-2 and TRBJ2-3; 10 bases line up with TRBD2. V shed 2 bases and J 5 bases; nucleotides not matched to a gene: 4. CDR1 and CDR2 from the germline V gene are SGHTA and FQGNSA. The CDR3 length is 15 residues. CDR3 protein: CASSLPGLAIDTQYF. CDR3 coding DNA: TGTGCCAGCAGCTTACCGGGACTAGCGATAGATACGCAGTATTTT.

The chain uses TRBV20-1 and TRBJ2-1; TRBD2 matches 8 bases. Germline-derived CDR1 and CDR2 are DFQATT and SNEGSKA (reference sequence). J gave up 1 base and V 0 bases, and 11 bases lay outside the gene matches. The CDR3 contains 18 residues. The CDR3 spells CSARDMGGRTSSYNEQFF. CDR3 nucleotide sequence: TGCAGTGCTAGAGATATGGGCGGGAGGACCTCATCCTACAATGAGCAGTTCTTC.

CDR3 DNA sequence: TGTGCCAGTATTACAAGCGGGAGCTCCTACAATGAGCAGTTCTTC. Protein: CASITSGSSYNEQFF. The chain uses TRBV19 and TRBJ2-1, with TRBD2 matching 8 bases. The J segment lost 0 bases and the V segment lost 7 bases, leaving 5 bases of the junction unmatched. The CDR3 is 15 amino acids. Germline V gene sequence: CDR1 LNHDA, CDR2 SQIVND (reference sequence).

V and J are TRBV5-4 and TRBJ2-5; 10 bases agree with TRBD2. After removal of 3 bases from V and 2 bases from J, the junction contained 7 bases not matched to a gene. This CDR3 spans 16 amino acids. CDR1 and CDR2 from the germline V gene are SGHNT and YYREEE (reference sequence). The CDR3 is CASSSTSGMEQETQYF. CDR3 DNA sequence: TGTGCCAGCAGCTCTACTAGCGGGATGGAACAAGAGACCCAGTACTTC.

This clonotype was counted ten times or more. The CDR3 nucleotides are TGCGCCAGCAGCCTACAGGGAACCACCGGGGAGCTGTTTTTT. It specifies CASSLQGTTGELFF. The chain uses TRBV5-1 and TRBJ2-2, with D tentatively TRBD1 (6 bases). Between the trimmed V and J ends, which lost 4 bases and 4 bases, there was a span of 11 bases. Germline V gene sequence: CDR1 SGHRS, CDR2 YFSETQ. The CDR3 extends over 14 amino acids.

Comments on this clonotype: A much bigger clone sits one base away, suggesting this may be a read error. The chain joins TRBV19 to TRBJ2-7; possibly TRBD2 for D (6 bases). This CDR3 has 13 residues. The germline CDR1 and CDR2 sequences are LNHDA and SQIVND (reference sequence). CDR3 DNA: TGTGCCAGTAGCGACGGGAGTCGGTACGAGCGGTACTTC. Translation: CASSDGSRYERYF.

The rearrangement joins TRBV5-5 to TRBJ2-6; D might be TRBD1 (5 bases). This CDR3 comprises 16 residues. CDR1 SGHKS and CDR2 YYEKEE come from the germline V gene (reference sequence). V was trimmed by 3 bases and J by 1 base, leaving 11 bases between them. CDR3 protein: CASSSLAGSGANVLTF. The CDR3 DNA sequence: TGTGCCAGCAGCTCGTTGGCAGGGTCTGGGGCCAACGTCCTGACTTTC.